The T cell receptor (beta chain) described here comes from a study of Ad26.COV2.S vaccination and SARS-CoV-2 variants. Study background: By the intramuscular route, Ad26.COV2.S was given once, or twice 56 days apart.

Libraries were prepared by immunoSEQ multiplex PCR; TCRdb keeps only in-frame clonotypes and omits some of them. The table has 300,000 to 400,000 clones, about 88% seen once. As to treatment: 15 to 20 received Ad26.COV2.S at low or high dose, single or two shots; several received placebo; per-sample allocation not given. Samples were taken on day 63 after the first vaccine or placebo injection. The sample came from a Boston adult aged 18-55 years. Wuhan-strain spike was delivered by a replication-incompetent Ad26 vector. General observations from the study: There was a possibility that the TCR breadth and depth analyses underestimated total T cell responses.

Turning to this clone: Its specificity is not known.

The CDR3 contains 12 residues. Trimming took 0 bases from V and 11 from J, leaving 8 bases between them. The V gene's germline CDR1 is SGHAT and CDR2 FQNNGV. The V gene is TRBV11-2, the J gene TRBJ1-3; D is unresolved. The TCR originated in a person between 18 and 65 years old who received the Ad26.COV2.S COVID-19 vaccine or a placebo. The sequencing used peripheral blood, collected in a trial of Ad26.COV2.S vaccine versus placebo. The CDR3 region is CASSLDVAAIYF. Here the CDR3 DNA reads TGTGCCAGCAGCTTAGATGTTGCAGCCATATATTTT.